This paragraph covers one TCR beta chain sequence. TCRdb itself ran the RT-PCR reads through MiXCR, one entry per CDR3 protein. This sample has about 520,000 distinct CDR3 sequences, with more than 7% found just once. This record comes from a study of response to subunit inactivated influenza vaccine. CDR3 length: 16 amino acids. J lost 1 base, V lost 1 base, and 5 bases had no gene match. Germline values: CDR1 DFQATT, CDR2 SNEGSKA (reference sequence). This TCR was sampled from a man between 50 and 69 years old who received an inactivated influenza vaccine. The chain has TRBV20-1 and TRBJ2-3; 10 nucleotides agree with TRBD2. Source: PBMCs from blood, taken less than 30 months after vaccination. CDR3 region: CSARVTGTSGTDTQYF. The CDR3 bases are TGCAGTGCTAGAGTAACCGGGACTAGCGGCACAGATACGCAGTATTTT.